This T cell receptor (beta chain) was retrieved from a study of technical replicates of blood from a few donors. The CDR3 consists of 14 residues. Germline V lookup: CDR1 SGHRS, CDR2 YFSETQ. V lost 3 bases and J lost 5; bases outside the gene matches: 5. TCRdb keeps only in-frame clones here, not all; method: immunoSEQ multiplex PCR. The sample records approximately 82,000 clones, just over 95% being singletons. The source material was T cells isolated from PBMCs. The sequence was collected from a human donor in good health. The chain uses TRBV5-1 and TRBJ2-1, with 7 bases aligning to TRBD1. The CDR3 sequence: CASSSQDRDNEQFF. The CDR3 DNA reads as TGCGCCAGCAGCTCCCAAGACAGGGACAATGAGCAGTTCTTC.